These 14 T cell receptor beta chains were all obtained from the same sample, sequenced in a study of blood T cell repertoires in COVID-19. Assay used: immunoSEQ multiplex PCR; TCRdb lists only in-frame clones, some missing. The sample has about 320,000 clones, over 85% seen once. Source material: peripheral blood. The source is a woman in her 30s with COVID-19, enrolled during active disease.

The chain links TRBV10-3 to TRBJ2-7; no firm D call. There are 11 residues in the CDR3. Germline-derived CDR1 and CDR2 are ENHRY and SYGVKD. Trimming stripped 8 bases from V and 4 bases from J, with 9 bases between. The CDR3 region is CAIGFNYEQYF. The CDR3 DNA reads TGTGCCATCGGCTTCAATTACGAGCAGTACTTC.

The chain is built from TRBV10-2 and TRBJ1-1; TRBD1 agrees at 8 bases. The CDR3 is 13 amino acids. With 6 bases clipped from V and 4 bases from J, the junction kept 4 bases outside the gene matches. CDR1 WSHSY and CDR2 SAAADI come from the germline V gene. The CDR3 spells CASRQGAGTEAFF. In DNA, the CDR3 is TGCGCCAGCAGGCAGGGGGCTGGCACTGAAGCTTTCTTT.

The chain couples TRBV7-9 to TRBJ1-5, with D tentatively TRBD1 (5 bases). The germline gives CDR1 SEHNR, CDR2 FQNEAQ (reference sequence). Trimming stripped 8 bases from V and 0 bases from J, with 14 bases between. This CDR3 is built from 15 residues. CDR3 amino acids: CASSPLGGSNQPQHF. The CDR3 coding sequence is TGTGCCAGCTCTCCCTTGGGGGGTAGCAATCAGCCCCAGCATTTT.

The gene calls are TRBV2 and TRBJ1-1; D not certain. The CDR3 sequence is 14 residues long. The V end lost 5 bases, the J end lost 4 bases, and 14 bases lay between the germline ends. The germline gives CDR1 SNHLY, CDR2 FYNNEI. CDR3 region: CASSPPAEGTEAFF. The CDR3 DNA reads as TGTGCCAGCAGTCCCCCGGCGGAGGGCACTGAAGCTTTCTTT. The variable domain in full, completed from reference TRBV2 and TRBJ1-1, reads EPEVTQTPSHQVTQMGQEVILRCVPISNHLYFYWYRQILGQKVEFLVSFYNNEISEKSEIFDDQFSVERPDGSNFTLKIRSTKLEDSAMYFCASSPPAEGTEAFFGQGTRLTVV.

This clone was seen a few times. This chain connects TRBV7-9 to TRBJ1-6; the D is unclear. V lost 1 base to trimming and J lost 5 bases, with 9 bases between them. The germline V gene has CDR1 SEHNR and CDR2 FQNEAQ (reference sequence). The CDR3 sequence is 15 residues long. This chain's CDR3 is CASSLGGKNNSPLHF. The CDR3 DNA is TGTGCCAGCAGCTTAGGCGGGAAAAATAATTCACCCCTCCACTTT.

The V and J genes are TRBV5-4 and TRBJ1-2, with 11 bases identical to TRBD1. The CDR3 length is 15 residues. Unmatched junction bases numbered 7, after V lost 5 bases and J lost 4 bases. The V gene's germline CDR1 is SGHNT and CDR2 YYREEE (reference sequence). As DNA, the CDR3 is TGTGCCAGCAGTCGGGACAGGGGGGATCTCTATGGCTACACCTTC. Residues: CASSRDRGDLYGYTF.

This chain's CDR3 is CASSILGGGANEQFF. For the CDR3, the DNA is TGTGCCAGTAGTATCCTAGGCGGGGGGGCGAATGAGCAGTTCTTC. The chain couples TRBV19 to TRBJ2-1; 9 nucleotides line up with TRBD2. Trimming took 3 bases from V and 7 from J; bases not matched to a gene: 7. In germline, CDR1 is LNHDA, CDR2 SQIVND (reference sequence). This CDR3 has 15 amino acids.

V is TRBV5-8 and J is TRBJ2-3, with 9 bases fitting TRBD1. Germline V gene sequence: CDR1 SGHTS, CDR2 YDEGEE. V gave up 5 bases and J gave up 6 bases; unmatched junction bases: 10. The CDR3 spans 15 residues. The chain's CDR3 is CASSLGTGPRDTQYF. The CDR3 region has the DNA TGTGCCAGCAGTTTAGGGACAGGGCCTCGGGATACGCAGTATTTT.

CDR3 loop: CASSLAGASGANVLTF. Here the CDR3 DNA reads TGTGCCAGCAGTCTCGCGGGGGCCTCTGGGGCCAACGTCCTGACTTTC. The V gene is TRBV2, the J gene TRBJ2-6; the D gene is possibly TRBD2 (7 bases). Germline V gives CDR1 SNHLY, CDR2 FYNNEI. The CDR3 is 16 residues long. V was cut by 5 bases and J by 0 bases, with 11 bases left in between.

The chain links TRBV19 to TRBJ2-1, with D perhaps matching TRBD2 (7 bases). Trimming cost V 5 bases and J 6 bases, with 11 bases left between them. CDR1 and CDR2 from the germline V gene are LNHDA and SQIVND (reference sequence). This CDR3 contains 13 residues. In DNA, the CDR3 is TGTGCCAGTAGTCGGGGGGCGTCCAATGAGCAGTTCTTC. Protein product: CASSRGASNEQFF.

This rearrangement joins TRBV12-3 or TRBV12-4 to TRBJ1-4; no clear D gene. There are 13 residues in the CDR3. Trimming pared 4 bases from V and 5 bases from J, leaving 8 bases between. This CDR3 reads CASSSQVNEKLFF. CDR3 in DNA: TGTGCCAGCAGTTCGCAGGTGAATGAAAAACTGTTTTTT.

The gene calls are TRBV11-2 and TRBJ1-2; tentatively, D is TRBD1 (5 bases). Germline V CDR1 and CDR2: SGHAT, FQNNGV. The CDR3 covers 12 residues. With 4 bases removed from V and 8 bases from J, the gap between germline ends came to 11 bases. The CDR3 DNA sequence: TGTGCCAGCAGCTACGGGGGTCAGGGCTACACCTTC. This sequence encodes CASSYGGQGYTF. Combining the CDR3 with reference TRBV11-2 and TRBJ1-2 gives the whole variable domain EAGVAQSPRYKIIEKRQSVAFWCNPISGHATLYWYQQILGQGPKLLIQFQNNGVVDDSQLPKDRFSAERLKGVDSTLKIQPAKLEDSAVYLCASSYGGQGYTFGSGTRLTVV.

The chain has TRBV30 and TRBJ1-6; D is possibly TRBD1 (5 bases). CDR3 length: 17 residues. Trimming took 4 bases from V and 6 from J, leaving 22 bases between them. Germline-derived CDR1 and CDR2 are GTSNPN and SVGIG (reference sequence). Written as DNA, the CDR3 is TGTGCCTGGACACCCTCTAGGACAAATTCGGGTAATTCACCCCTCCACTTT. This sequence encodes CAWTPSRTNSGNSPLHF.

This clone was recorded only once. The chain recombines TRBV6-1 with TRBJ2-3; 9 bases are a match to TRBD2. The CDR3 is made up of 17 amino acids. V lost 4 bases to trimming and J lost 4 bases; unmatched junction nucleotides: 12. Germline lookup yields CDR1 MNHNS and CDR2 SASEGT. The CDR3 DNA reads as TGTGCCAGCAGTGCGCGACGCCTAGCGGGGATTGCAGATACGCAGTATTTT. It specifies CASSARRLAGIADTQYF.